This TCR beta chain came from a study of cytomegalovirus exposure and HLA in healthy donors. Points on this clone: Antigen unknown.

These donors were members of the roughly 120-subject validation cohort, a group separate from the approximately 670-subject first cohort. Study-wide results and limits: It was reported that the classifier diagnosed cytomegalovirus status with high specificity and sensitivity in both the original and validation cohorts.

Assay used: immunoSEQ multiplex PCR; TCRdb lists only in-frame clones, some missing. This table has about 240,000 clones, about 83% appearing once. Losses at the gene ends were 3 bases for V and 8 bases for J; bases not matched to a gene: 8. Germline V gene sequence: CDR1 ENHRY, CDR2 SYGVKD. The CDR3 has 15 amino acids. Sequenced input: PBMCs. The receptor's source is a man younger than 30 in good health and CMV-seronegative. The V gene is TRBV10-3, the J gene TRBJ2-1, with 9 bases that match TRBD2. CDR3 loop: CAISELNSGSHEQFF. Here the CDR3 DNA reads TGTGCCATCAGTGAACTTAATAGCGGGAGCCATGAGCAGTTCTTC.